The 5 T cell receptor beta chains below all came from one sample that was sequenced in a study of T cell responses to AZD1222 COVID-19 vaccine. Sequencing used immunoSEQ multiplex PCR; TCRdb keeps in-frame clones, though not all of them. This sample has approximately 200,000 clones, with about 90% found just once. The material was peripheral blood, obtained on day 0 of AZD1222 vaccination. The receptors were sampled from an adult in good health.

This clone was picked up a small number of times. The chain is built from TRBV5-8 and TRBJ2-7; D remains ambiguous. CDR1 is SGHTS, CDR2 YDEGEE, per germline. The CDR3 is 11 amino acids. The ends were cut back, 4 bases at V and 1 base at J, with 3 bases in the middle. DNA of the CDR3: TGTGCCAGCAGCGTTTCCTACGAGCAGTACTTC. Its protein is CASSVSYEQYF. Full variable domain (rest looked up from reference TRBV5-8 and TRBJ2-7): EAGVTQSPTHLIKTRGQQATLRCSPISGHTSVYWYQQALGLGLQFLLWYDEGEERNRGNFPPRFSGRQFPNYSSELNVNALELEDSALYLCASSVSYEQYFGPGTRLTVT.

This clone has more than one count but fewer than ten. The chain joins TRBV5-6 to TRBJ2-2, with D perhaps given as TRBD1 or TRBD2 (5 bases each). The V end was cut by 2 bases, the J end by 7 bases, with 12 bases between. CDR1 and CDR2 from the germline V gene are SGHDT and YYEEEE. CDR3 size: 14 residues. CDR3 residues: CASSLPGTGGELFF. Here the CDR3 DNA reads TGTGCCAGCAGCTTACCCGGGACCGGCGGGGAGCTGTTTTTT.

The gene calls are TRBV6-1 and TRBJ1-5, with a possible D match to TRBD1 (5 bases). The CDR3 runs to 14 residues. From germline, CDR1 is MNHNS and CDR2 SASEGT. V was cut by 3 bases and J by 10 bases, with 16 bases left in between. The CDR3 coding sequence is TGTGCCAGCAGTGACAGTCTGGGGGTGGGCCCCCAGCATTTT. Its translation: CASSDSLGVGPQHF.

The chain carries TRBV7-9 and TRBJ1-6; 8 nucleotides align to TRBD1. J gave up 4 bases and V 1 base, and 6 bases lay outside the gene matches. Looked up from germline, CDR1 is SEHNR and CDR2 is FQNEAQ (reference sequence). The CDR3 sequence is 17 residues long. The DNA for the CDR3 is TGTGCCAGCAGCTTAGACAGGGGGGTTATTTATAATTCACCCCTCCACTTT. Translation: CASSLDRGVIYNSPLHF.

V gene TRBV2 combines with J gene TRBJ1-1, with unresolved D. CDR1 is SNHLY and CDR2 is FYNNEI in the germline V gene. The CDR3 consists of 14 residues. V gave up 0 bases and J gave up 1 base, with 6 bases separating them. CDR3 amino acids: CASSEAAGNTEAFF. The DNA of the CDR3 is TGTGCCAGCAGTGAAGCGGCAGGGAACACTGAAGCTTTCTTT.